The 15 T cell receptor beta chains below were found in one sample sequenced in a study of beta chain features in type 1 diabetes. What was sequenced were expressed TCRB transcripts, since all of the isolated RNA had been reverse transcribed. Clones were sequenced by immunoSEQ multiplex PCR, and TCRdb holds only the in-frame ones, with some missing. The table lists around 500,000 clones, about 29% of them singletons. The sample taken for sequencing was naive CD4+ T cells from blood. The receptor set was obtained from a man aged 18-30 years in good health.

The V and J genes are TRBV30 and TRBJ1-1; the D is unclear. The CDR3 sequence is 11 residues long. The germline V and J ends were trimmed by 1 base and 10 bases, with 10 bases remaining between them. Germline lookup yields CDR1 GTSNPN and CDR2 SVGIG (reference sequence). CDR3 in amino acids: CAWSETGRAFF. The CDR3 DNA follows: TGTGCCTGGAGTGAGACCGGTAGAGCTTTCTTT.

The V gene is TRBV5-1, the J gene TRBJ2-4; maybe TRBD2 (6 bases). Germline V gives CDR1 SGHRS, CDR2 YFSETQ. Trimming removed 4 bases at V and 6 bases at J, with 14 bases between. This CDR3 region has 14 residues. The chain's CDR3 is CASSLSGDANIQYF. CDR3 coding DNA: TGCGCCAGCAGCCTTTCGGGAGACGCAAACATTCAGTACTTC.

This clone was seen more than once but under ten times. The chain couples TRBV29-1 to TRBJ1-2, with D possibly being TRBD1 (6 bases). CDR3 length: 12 amino acids. Per the germline V gene, CDR1 is SQVTM and CDR2 is ANQGSEA. Trimming cost V 6 bases and J 8 bases, with 16 bases left between them. CDR3 loop: CSVGETGYGYTF. The CDR3 nucleotides are TGCAGCGTGGGGGAAACAGGGTACGGCTACACCTTC. The full variable domain, with the rest looked up from reference TRBV29-1 and TRBJ1-2, is SAVISQKPSRDICQRGTSLTIQCQVDSQVTMMFWYRQQPGQSLTLIATANQGSEATYESGFVIDKFPISRPNLTFSTLTVSNMSPEDSSIYLCSVGETGYGYTFGSGTRLTVV.

This clone has only a few counts. The V call is TRBV9, the J call TRBJ2-7; no firm D call. Germline V gene sequence: CDR1 SGDLS, CDR2 YYNGEE. The CDR3 loop spans 15 amino acids. The V end was cut by 0 bases, the J end by 0 bases, with 10 bases between. The CDR3 loop is CASSVGEMVSYEQYF. The CDR3 region has the DNA TGTGCCAGCAGCGTAGGCGAGATGGTCTCCTACGAGCAGTACTTC.

In this sample, this clone turned up a few times. V usage is TRBV29-1 and J usage is TRBJ2-1; D may be TRBD1 (6 bases). The germline V gene has CDR1 SQVTM and CDR2 ANQGSEA. This CDR3 is 13 amino acids long. Between the trimmed V and J ends, which lost 4 bases and 4 bases, there was a span of 11 bases. The CDR3 here is CSVGYGTYNEQFF. The CDR3 DNA sequence: TGCAGCGTTGGGTACGGGACATACAATGAGCAGTTCTTC.

The rearrangement joins TRBV30 to TRBJ2-7; 10 bases fit TRBD1. The CDR3 totals 14 residues. The germline V gene encodes CDR1 GTSNPN and CDR2 SVGIG (reference sequence). The V segment lost 1 base and the J segment 3 bases; nucleotides outside the gene matches: 3. The CDR3: CAWSEDRGFYEQYF. CDR3 DNA: TGTGCCTGGAGTGAGGACAGGGGGTTCTACGAGCAGTACTTC. Based on the CDR3 plus reference TRBV30 and TRBJ2-7, the full variable domain is SQTIHQWPATLVQPVGSPLSLECTVEGTSNPNLYWYRQAAGRGLQLLFYSVGIGQISSEVPQNLSASRPQDRQFILSSKKLLLSDSGFYLCAWSEDRGFYEQYFGPGTRLTVT.

This chain uses TRBV13 with TRBJ2-3, with 9 positions matching TRBD1. The CDR3 contains 18 residues. Unmatched junction bases numbered 17, after V lost 5 bases and J lost 5 bases. Germline loops: CDR1 PRHDT, CDR2 FYEKMQ (reference sequence). This chain's CDR3 is CASSRPSSPGQGIDTQYF. CDR3 nucleotides: TGTGCCAGCAGCCGACCGAGCTCTCCGGGACAGGGTATAGATACGCAGTATTTT. The whole variable domain, remainder taken from reference TRBV13 and TRBJ2-3, is AAGVIQSPRHLIKEKRETATLKCYPIPRHDTVYWYQQGPGQDPQFLISFYEKMQSDKGSIPDRFSAQQFSDYHSELNMSSLELGDSALYFCASSRPSSPGQGIDTQYFGPGTRLTVL.

This clone was observed many times. The same CDR3 is also encoded by other DNA sequences in this sample. The gene calls are TRBV2 and TRBJ2-3, with no clear D. The CDR3 spans 11 residues. The V end was cut by 5 bases, the J end by 2 bases, with 2 bases between. Germline lookup yields CDR1 SNHLY and CDR2 FYNNEI. CDR3 protein: CASSYTDTQYF. CDR3 coding DNA: TGTGCCAGCAGTTACACAGATACGCAGTATTTT.

This clone was seen a handful of times. The V gene is TRBV5-4, the J gene TRBJ2-3; D unclear. Germline loops: CDR1 SGHNT, CDR2 YYREEE (reference sequence). Between the trimmed V and J ends, which lost 1 base and 1 base, there was a span of 7 bases. The CDR3 length is 14 residues. DNA of the CDR3: TGTGCCAGCAGCTTGTTTCAGGGCACAGATACGCAGTATTTT. It yields the protein CASSLFQGTDTQYF. The whole variable domain, remainder taken from reference TRBV5-4 and TRBJ2-3, is ETGVTQSPTHLIKTRGQQVTLRCSSQSGHNTVSWYQQALGQGPQFIFQYYREEENGRGNFPPRFSGLQFPNYSSELNVNALELDDSALYLCASSLFQGTDTQYFGPGTRLTVL.

V usage is TRBV29-1 and J usage is TRBJ2-5, with TRBD1 identical over 7 bases. TRBJ2-7 explains the end of the DNA better; the J call may be wrong. In germline, CDR1 is SQVTM, CDR2 ANQGSEA. The CDR3 contains 12 residues. CDR3 sequence: CSGKTGTYEQYF. The CDR3 DNA follows: TGCAGCGGGAAGACAGGGACCTACGAGCAGTACTTC.

This chain joins TRBV30 and TRBJ2-3; D not resolved. V lost 1 base, J lost 2 bases, and 10 bases lay in between. This CDR3 has 14 residues. CDR1 and CDR2 from the germline V gene are GTSNPN and SVGIG (reference sequence). CDR3 in DNA: TGTGCCTGGAGTGCCGGGCAGGCCACAGATACGCAGTATTTT. Translation: CAWSAGQATDTQYF.

The V call is TRBV30, the J call TRBJ2-1; 10 bases fit TRBD2. Germline CDR1 GTSNPN, CDR2 SVGIG (reference sequence). CDR3 size: 12 residues. After removal of 2 bases from V and 9 bases from J, the junction contained 1 base not matched to a gene. In DNA form, the CDR3 reads TGTGCCTGGAGTCAGCGGGAGGGTGAGCAGTTCTTC. Translating it yields CAWSQREGEQFF. Supplemented by reference TRBV30 and TRBJ2-1, the full variable domain reads SQTIHQWPATLVQPVGSPLSLECTVEGTSNPNLYWYRQAAGRGLQLLFYSVGIGQISSEVPQNLSASRPQDRQFILSSKKLLLSDSGFYLCAWSQREGEQFFGPGTRLTVL.

A word on this clone: Other DNA sequences in this specimen translate into the identical CDR3. The chain links TRBV30 to TRBJ1-5, with D uncertain. V was pared by 3 bases and J by 2 bases, with 8 bases between. The CDR3 has 13 residues. Per the germline V gene, CDR1 is GTSNPN and CDR2 is SVGIG (reference sequence). The DNA of the CDR3 is TGTGCCTGGAGCGGAACCGGCAATCAGCCCCAGCATTTT. It yields the protein CAWSGTGNQPQHF.

Here the CDR3 DNA reads TGTGCCATCAGTGAGTCACAGTTTAAGGAGACCCAGTACTTC. This codes for CAISESQFKETQYF. This chain uses TRBV10-3 with TRBJ2-5; no firm D call. Germline lookup yields CDR1 ENHRY and CDR2 SYGVKD. The CDR3 is made up of 14 amino acids. The V and J ends lost 0 bases and 5 bases respectively, with 10 bases between them.

There are a few counts of this clone. This chain links TRBV29-1 with TRBJ2-5; TRBD2 agrees at 14 bases. J lost 4 bases, V lost 7 bases, and 5 bases had no gene match. Germline CDR1 is SQVTM and CDR2 is ANQGSEA. The CDR3 has 14 amino acids. The CDR3 coding sequence is TGCAGCGGTGGGACTAGCGGGAGAGGAGAGACCCAGTACTTC. Translating it yields CSGGTSGRGETQYF.